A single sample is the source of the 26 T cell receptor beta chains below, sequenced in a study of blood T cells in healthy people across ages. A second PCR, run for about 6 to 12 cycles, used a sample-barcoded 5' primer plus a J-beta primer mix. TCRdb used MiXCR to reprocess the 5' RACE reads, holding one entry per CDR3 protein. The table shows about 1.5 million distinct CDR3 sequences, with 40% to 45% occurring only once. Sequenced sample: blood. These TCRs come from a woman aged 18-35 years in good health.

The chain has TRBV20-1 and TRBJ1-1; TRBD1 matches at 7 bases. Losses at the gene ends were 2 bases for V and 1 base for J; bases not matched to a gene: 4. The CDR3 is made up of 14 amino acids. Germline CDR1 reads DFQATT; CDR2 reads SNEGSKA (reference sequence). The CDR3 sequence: CSARTGQSNTEAFF. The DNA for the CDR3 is TGCAGTGCTAGAACGGGACAGTCGAACACTGAAGCTTTCTTT.

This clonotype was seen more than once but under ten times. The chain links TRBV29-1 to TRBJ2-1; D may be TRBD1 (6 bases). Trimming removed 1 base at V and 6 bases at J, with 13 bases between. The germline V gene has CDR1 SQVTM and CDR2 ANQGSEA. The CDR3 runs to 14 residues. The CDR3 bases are TGCAGCGTTGAAGGTTCGGGCAGGGGCAATGAGCAGTTCTTC. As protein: CSVEGSGRGNEQFF.

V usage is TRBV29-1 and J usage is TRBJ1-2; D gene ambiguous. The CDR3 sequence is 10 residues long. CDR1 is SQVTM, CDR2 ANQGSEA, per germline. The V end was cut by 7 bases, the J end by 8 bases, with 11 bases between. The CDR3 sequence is CSAFSGGYTF. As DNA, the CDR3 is TGCAGCGCTTTCTCCGGGGGCTACACCTTC.

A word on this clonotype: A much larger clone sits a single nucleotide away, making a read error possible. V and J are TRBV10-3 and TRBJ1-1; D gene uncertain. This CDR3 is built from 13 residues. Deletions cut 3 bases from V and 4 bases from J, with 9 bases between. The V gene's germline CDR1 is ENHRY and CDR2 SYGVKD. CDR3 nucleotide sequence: TGTGCCATCAGTGAACGGGGAACCACTGAAGCTTTCTTT. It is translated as CAISERGTTEAFF.

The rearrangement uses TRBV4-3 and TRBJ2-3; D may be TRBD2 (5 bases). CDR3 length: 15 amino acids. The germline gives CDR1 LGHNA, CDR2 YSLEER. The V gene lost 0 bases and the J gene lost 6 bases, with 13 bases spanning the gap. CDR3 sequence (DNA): TGCGCCAGCAGCCAAGACCAACTAGTTGGCGATACGCAGTATTTT. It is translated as CASSQDQLVGDTQYF.

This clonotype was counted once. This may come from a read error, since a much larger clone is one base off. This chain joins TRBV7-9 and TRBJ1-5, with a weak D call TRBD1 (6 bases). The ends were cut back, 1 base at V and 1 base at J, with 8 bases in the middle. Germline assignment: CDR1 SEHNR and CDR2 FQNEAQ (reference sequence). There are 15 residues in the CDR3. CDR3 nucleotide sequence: TGTGCCAGCAGCTTAGTGGGACACAGCAATCAGCCCCAGCATTTT. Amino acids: CASSLVGHSNQPQHF.

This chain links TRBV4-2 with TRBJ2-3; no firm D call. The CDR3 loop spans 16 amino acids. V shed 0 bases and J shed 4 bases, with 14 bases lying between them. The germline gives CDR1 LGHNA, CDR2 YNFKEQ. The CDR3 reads CASSQDPPSGADTQYF. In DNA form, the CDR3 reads TGTGCCAGCAGCCAAGATCCCCCTAGTGGTGCAGATACGCAGTATTTT.

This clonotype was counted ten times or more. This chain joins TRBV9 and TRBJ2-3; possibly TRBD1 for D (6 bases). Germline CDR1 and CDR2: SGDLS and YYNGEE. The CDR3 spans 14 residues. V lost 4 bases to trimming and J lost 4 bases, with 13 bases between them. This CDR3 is CASSTGQLADTQYF. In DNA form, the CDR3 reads TGTGCCAGCAGCACCGGACAGCTAGCAGATACGCAGTATTTT.

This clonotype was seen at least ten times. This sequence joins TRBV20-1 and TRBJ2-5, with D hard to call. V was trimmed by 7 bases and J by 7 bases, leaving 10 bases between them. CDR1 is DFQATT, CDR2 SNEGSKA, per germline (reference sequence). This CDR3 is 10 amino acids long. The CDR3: CSVQDGTQYF. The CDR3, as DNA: TGCAGTGTTCAGGATGGGACCCAGTACTTC.

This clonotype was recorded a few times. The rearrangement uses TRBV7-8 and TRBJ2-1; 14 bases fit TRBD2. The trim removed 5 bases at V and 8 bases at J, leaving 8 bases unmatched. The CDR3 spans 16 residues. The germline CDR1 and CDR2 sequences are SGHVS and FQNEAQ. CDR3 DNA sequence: TGTGCCAGCAGCCCGACCGGGACTAGCGGGAGTTATGAGCAGTTCTTC. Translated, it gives CASSPTGTSGSYEQFF.

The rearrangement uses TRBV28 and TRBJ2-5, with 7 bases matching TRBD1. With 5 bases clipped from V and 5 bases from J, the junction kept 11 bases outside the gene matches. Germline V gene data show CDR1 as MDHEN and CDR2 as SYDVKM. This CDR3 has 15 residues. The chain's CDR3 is CASSLRTGRLETQYF. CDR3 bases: TGTGCCAGCAGTCTAAGGACAGGCCGGCTCGAGACCCAGTACTTC. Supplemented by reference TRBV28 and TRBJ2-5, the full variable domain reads DVKVTQSSRYLVKRTGEKVFLECVQDMDHENMFWYRQDPGLGLRLIYFSYDVKMKEKGDIPEGYSVSREKKERFSLILESASTNQTSMYLCASSLRTGRLETQYFGPGTRLLVL.

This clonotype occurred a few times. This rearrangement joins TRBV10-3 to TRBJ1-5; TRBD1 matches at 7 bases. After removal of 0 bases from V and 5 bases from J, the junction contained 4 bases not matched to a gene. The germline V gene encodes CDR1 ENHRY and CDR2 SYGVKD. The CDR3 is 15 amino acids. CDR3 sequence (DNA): TGTGCCATCAGTGAGTCGGGAGGGGGCCATCAGCCCCAGCATTTT. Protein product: CAISESGGGHQPQHF.

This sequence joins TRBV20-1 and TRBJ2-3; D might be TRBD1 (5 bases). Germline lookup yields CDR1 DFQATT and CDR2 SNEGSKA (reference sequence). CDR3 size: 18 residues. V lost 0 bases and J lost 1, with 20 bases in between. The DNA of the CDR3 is TGCAGTGCTAGAGATTCATCAAGGGGCTCCACCGGCACAGATACGCAGTATTTT. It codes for CSARDSSRGSTGTDTQYF.

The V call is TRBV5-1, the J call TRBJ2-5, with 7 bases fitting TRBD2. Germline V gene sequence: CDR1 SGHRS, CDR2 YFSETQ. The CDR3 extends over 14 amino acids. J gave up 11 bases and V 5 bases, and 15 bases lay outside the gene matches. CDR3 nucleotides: TGCGCCAGCAGAGGGGTGGGGAGCGGGAATGAGCAGTACTTC. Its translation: CASRGVGSGNEQYF.

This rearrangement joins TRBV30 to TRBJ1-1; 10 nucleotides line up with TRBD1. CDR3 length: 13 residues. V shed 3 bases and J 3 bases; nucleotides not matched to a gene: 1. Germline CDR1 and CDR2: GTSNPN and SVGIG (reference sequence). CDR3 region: CAWSDRGHTEAFF. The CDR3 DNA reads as TGTGCCTGGAGCGACAGGGGGCACACTGAAGCTTTCTTT.

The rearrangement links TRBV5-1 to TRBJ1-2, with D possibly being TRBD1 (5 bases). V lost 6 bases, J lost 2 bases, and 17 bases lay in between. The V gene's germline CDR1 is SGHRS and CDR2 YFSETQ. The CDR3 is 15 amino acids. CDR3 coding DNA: TGCGCCAGCACCCTGGGGCAACAACAAAACTATGGCTACACCTTC. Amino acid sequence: CASTLGQQQNYGYTF.

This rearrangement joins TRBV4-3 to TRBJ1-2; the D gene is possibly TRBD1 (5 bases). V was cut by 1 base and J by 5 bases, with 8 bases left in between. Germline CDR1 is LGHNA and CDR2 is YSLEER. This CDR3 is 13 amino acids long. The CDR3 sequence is CASSQGTRYGYTF. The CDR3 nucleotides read TGCGCCAGCAGCCAAGGGACACGTTATGGCTACACCTTC.

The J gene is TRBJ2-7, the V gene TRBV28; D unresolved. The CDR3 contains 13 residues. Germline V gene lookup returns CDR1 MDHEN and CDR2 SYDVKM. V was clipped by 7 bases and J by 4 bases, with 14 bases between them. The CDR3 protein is CASTARNLYEQYF. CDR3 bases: TGTGCCAGCACGGCAAGGAATCTGTACGAGCAGTACTTC.

The CDR3 nucleotides read TGCAGTGCTAGAGGTCCTAGCGGGGGGGCCTTAGATACGCAGTATTTT. It is translated as CSARGPSGGALDTQYF. This chain connects TRBV20-1 to TRBJ2-3; TRBD2 matches at 12 bases. Losses at the gene ends were 1 base for V and 5 bases for J; bases not matched to a gene: 7. Germline V gene lookup returns CDR1 DFQATT and CDR2 SNEGSKA (reference sequence). The CDR3 sequence is 16 residues long.

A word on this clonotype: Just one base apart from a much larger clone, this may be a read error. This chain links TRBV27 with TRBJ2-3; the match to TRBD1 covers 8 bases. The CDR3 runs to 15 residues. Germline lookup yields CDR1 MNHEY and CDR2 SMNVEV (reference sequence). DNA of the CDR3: TGTGCCAGCAGCTGGACAGGGCGTAGCACAGAGACGCAGTATTTT. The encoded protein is CASSWTGRSTETQYF.

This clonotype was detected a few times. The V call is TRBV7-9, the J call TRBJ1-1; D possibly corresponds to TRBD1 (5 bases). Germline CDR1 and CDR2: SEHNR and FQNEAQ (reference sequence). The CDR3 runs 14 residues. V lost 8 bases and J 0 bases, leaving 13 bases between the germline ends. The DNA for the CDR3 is TGTGCCAGCGGGGCGGCAGGGTTGAACACTGAAGCTTTCTTT. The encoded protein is CASGAAGLNTEAFF.

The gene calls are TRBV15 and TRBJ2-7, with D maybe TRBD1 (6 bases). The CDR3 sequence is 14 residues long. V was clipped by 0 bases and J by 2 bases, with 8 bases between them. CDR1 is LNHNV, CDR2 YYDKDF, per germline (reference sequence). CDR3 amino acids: CATSREQGTYEQYF. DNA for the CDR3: TGTGCCACCAGCAGAGAACAGGGTACCTACGAGCAGTACTTC.

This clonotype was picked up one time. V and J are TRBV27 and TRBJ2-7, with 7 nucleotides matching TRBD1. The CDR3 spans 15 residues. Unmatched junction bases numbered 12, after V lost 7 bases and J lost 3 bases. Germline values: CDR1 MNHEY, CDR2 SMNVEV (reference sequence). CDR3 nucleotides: TGTGCCAGCACCATTTCTCCCTCAGGGGGCTACGAGCAGTACTTC. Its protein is CASTISPSGGYEQYF.

This CDR3 is CSARSPGGDGYTF. DNA for the CDR3: TGCAGTGCTAGAAGCCCAGGGGGCGATGGCTACACCTTC. The chain links TRBV20-1 to TRBJ1-2; 8 positions agree with TRBD1. V was clipped by 2 bases and J by 6 bases; unmatched bases: 5. CDR3 size: 13 residues. Germline V gives CDR1 DFQATT, CDR2 SNEGSKA (reference sequence).

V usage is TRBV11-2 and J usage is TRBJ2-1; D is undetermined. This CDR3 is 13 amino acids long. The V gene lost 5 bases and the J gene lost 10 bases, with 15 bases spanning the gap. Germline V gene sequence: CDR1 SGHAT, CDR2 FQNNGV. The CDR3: CASSPLWKEEQFF. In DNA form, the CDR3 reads TGTGCCAGCAGCCCCCTTTGGAAAGAGGAGCAGTTCTTC.

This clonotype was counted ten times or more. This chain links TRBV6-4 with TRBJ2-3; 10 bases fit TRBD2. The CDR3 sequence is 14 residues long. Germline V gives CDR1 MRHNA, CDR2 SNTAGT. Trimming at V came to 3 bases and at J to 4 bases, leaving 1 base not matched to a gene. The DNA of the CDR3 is TGTGCCAGCAGTGAGGGGACTAGCGCAGATACGCAGTATTTT. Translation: CASSEGTSADTQYF.